One and the same sample provided the 22 T cell receptor beta chains below, sequenced in a study of OX40 agonist ivuxolimab in advanced cancers. Profiled with immunoSEQ multiplex PCR; TCRdb holds only in-frame clones, not every one. This sample yields approximately 69,000 clones, of which 80% to 90% are seen a single time; about 0.78% belongs to the top ten. The sequencing here drew on CD4+ or CD8+ T cells sorted from blood, taken in a trial of the OX40 agonist ivuxolimab. All receptors derive from an adult with an advanced solid tumor such as melanoma, head and neck, liver or kidney cancer.

A single count supports this clone. The chain recombines TRBV19 with TRBJ2-2, with a possible D match to TRBD2 (6 bases). Between the trimmed V and J ends, which lost 0 bases and 1 base, there was a span of 9 bases. This CDR3 comprises 16 residues. Germline V gene sequence: CDR1 LNHDA, CDR2 SQIVND (reference sequence). The CDR3 loop reads CASSIDRGLNTGELFF. CDR3 bases: TGTGCCAGTAGTATAGATCGGGGGTTGAACACCGGGGAGCTGTTTTTT.

This clone has only a few counts. CDR3 sequence (DNA): TGTGCCAGCACCACGGGGACAGCCCACACCTACGAGCAGTACTTC. Amino acids: CASTTGTAHTYEQYF. The chain employs TRBV6-6 and TRBJ2-7; 7 bases align to TRBD1. The CDR3 is 15 residues long. From germline, CDR1 is MNHNY and CDR2 SVGAGI (reference sequence). With V trimmed by 7 bases and J by 2 bases, 11 bases remained unmatched.

CDR3 nucleotides: TGTGCCAGCAGCTTAATGAGGTCGGACACTGAAGCTTTCTTT. Translated, it gives CASSLMRSDTEAFF. The rearrangement uses TRBV7-2 and TRBJ1-1; D is unresolved. The CDR3 loop spans 14 amino acids. Germline V gene sequence: CDR1 SGHTA, CDR2 FQGNSA. V shed 2 bases and J shed 3 bases, with 10 bases lying between them.

This clone was picked up one time. V usage is TRBV30 and J usage is TRBJ1-1; D is ambiguous. Trimming pared 0 bases from V and 1 base from J, leaving 9 bases between. The CDR3 sequence is 14 residues long. The V gene's germline CDR1 is GTSNPN and CDR2 SVGIG (reference sequence). The CDR3 is CAWSVWGKNTEAFF. The CDR3 region has the DNA TGTGCCTGGAGTGTTTGGGGTAAGAACACTGAAGCTTTCTTT.

J is TRBJ1-1 and V is TRBV18, with 11 positions matching TRBD1. Trimming took 6 bases from V and 5 from J; bases not matched to a gene: 5. Germline-derived CDR1 and CDR2 are KGHSH and LQKENI. This CDR3 region has 14 residues. The CDR3: CASSPDRGQTEAFF. The CDR3 nucleotides are TGTGCCAGCTCTCCGGACAGGGGGCAAACTGAAGCTTTCTTT.

This chain connects TRBV19 to TRBJ1-2; D remains ambiguous. The CDR3 spans 13 residues. The V end lost 3 bases, the J end lost 3 bases, and 8 bases lay between the germline ends. Germline CDR1 and CDR2: LNHDA and SQIVND (reference sequence). The CDR3, as DNA: TGTGCCAGTAGTATCGGCGGATACTATGGCTACACCTTC. Translating it yields CASSIGGYYGYTF.

This clone appeared once. The chain carries TRBV30 and TRBJ2-3; TRBD2 matches 10 bases. The J segment lost 8 bases and the V segment lost 5 bases, leaving 10 bases of the junction unmatched. The CDR3 sequence is 14 residues long. Germline CDR1 and CDR2: GTSNPN and SVGIG (reference sequence). The CDR3 reads CAWAYSGRRPTQYF. The CDR3 bases are TGTGCCTGGGCTTATAGCGGGAGGAGGCCTACGCAGTATTTT.

The chain recombines TRBV6-5 with TRBJ1-2; a weak D match, TRBD1 (6 bases). This CDR3 region has 13 residues. Trimming took off 6 bases at V and 7 bases at J, with 15 bases between the two ends. Germline V gives CDR1 MNHEY, CDR2 SVGAGI. The CDR3: CASSQGGRVGYTF. CDR3 DNA: TGTGCCAGCAGCCAAGGGGGGAGGGTTGGCTACACCTTC.

The gene calls are TRBV28 and TRBJ1-2, with D uncertain. The CDR3 consists of 11 residues. V was cut by 4 bases and J by 4 bases, with 4 bases left in between. Germline values: CDR1 MDHEN, CDR2 SYDVKM. The CDR3 protein is CASSWAYGYTF. DNA for the CDR3: TGTGCCAGCAGTTGGGCCTATGGCTACACCTTC.

A few counts support this clone. V and J are TRBV7-9 and TRBJ1-5; no clear D. The ends were cut back, 6 bases at V and 4 bases at J, with 13 bases in the middle. The CDR3 has 14 residues. Looked up from germline, CDR1 is SEHNR and CDR2 is FQNEAQ (reference sequence). CDR3: CASSHDTTNQPQHF. CDR3 DNA: TGTGCCAGCAGTCATGACACGACAAATCAGCCCCAGCATTTT.

The chain links TRBV30 to TRBJ1-6, with 9 bases matching TRBD1. V lost 2 bases to trimming and J lost 9 bases; unmatched junction nucleotides: 5. The CDR3 totals 14 residues. The germline CDR1 and CDR2 sequences are GTSNPN and SVGIG (reference sequence). The CDR3 region is CAWSFRDRVSPLHF. The DNA of the CDR3 is TGTGCCTGGAGTTTCCGGGACAGGGTTTCACCCCTCCACTTT.

The chain has TRBV28 and TRBJ2-1; weak D call: TRBD1 (5 bases). V dropped 8 bases and J dropped 0 bases, with 23 bases sitting between them. The CDR3 consists of 18 residues. CDR1 and CDR2 from the germline V gene are MDHEN and SYDVKM. The CDR3, as DNA: TGTGCCAGCCCACCCTCCAGACAGACGATGAGCTCCTACAATGAGCAGTTCTTC. Residues: CASPPSRQTMSSYNEQFF. Complete variable domain (other parts from reference TRBV28 and TRBJ2-1): DVKVTQSSRYLVKRTGEKVFLECVQDMDHENMFWYRQDPGLGLRLIYFSYDVKMKEKGDIPEGYSVSREKKERFSLILESASTNQTSMYLCASPPSRQTMSSYNEQFFGPGTRLTVL.

J is TRBJ2-4 and V is TRBV7-2; 7 positions match TRBD2. CDR1 is SGHTA, CDR2 FQGNSA, per germline. Unmatched junction bases numbered 8, after V lost 5 bases and J lost 4 bases. The CDR3 sequence is 15 residues long. The CDR3 bases are TGTGCCAGCAGCACCCGGTTTAGCGGGAAAAACATTCAGTACTTC. It yields the protein CASSTRFSGKNIQYF.

This chain uses TRBV7-9 with TRBJ2-5; no definite D call. Trimming removed 1 base at V and 3 bases at J, with 6 bases between. Germline V gene data show CDR1 as SEHNR and CDR2 as FQNEAQ (reference sequence). CDR3 length equals 13 residues. CDR3 amino acids: CASSLVAEETQYF. Here the CDR3 DNA reads TGTGCCAGCAGCTTAGTGGCAGAAGAGACCCAGTACTTC.

The chain carries TRBV6-1 and TRBJ2-5; perhaps D is TRBD1 or TRBD2 (6 bases each). The V end lost 6 bases, the J end lost 6 bases, and 17 bases lay between the germline ends. CDR1 is MNHNS and CDR2 is SASEGT in the germline V gene. This CDR3 contains 14 residues. CDR3 sequence: CASRLRGASQTQYF. CDR3 bases: TGTGCCAGCAGGCTGAGGGGGGCGTCGCAGACCCAGTACTTC.

The rearrangement joins TRBV5-1 to TRBJ2-3; TRBD1 aligns across 7 bases. Germline V gene sequence: CDR1 SGHRS, CDR2 YFSETQ. The CDR3 spans 14 residues. V lost 4 bases and J lost 4; bases outside the gene matches: 6. CDR3 protein: CASSQGQNADTQYF. In DNA form, the CDR3 reads TGCGCCAGCAGCCAGGGACAGAACGCAGATACGCAGTATTTT.

This chain links TRBV11-3 with TRBJ2-1; no definite D call. The CDR3 has 13 amino acids. CDR1 SGHNT and CDR2 YENEEA come from the germline V gene. With 1 base removed from V and 7 bases from J, the gap between germline ends came to 8 bases. CDR3: CASSLAEINEQFF. For the CDR3, the DNA is TGTGCCAGCAGCTTAGCGGAGATTAATGAGCAGTTCTTC.

The V and J genes are TRBV7-9 and TRBJ2-7, with D unclear. Germline CDR1 is SEHNR and CDR2 is FQNEAQ (reference sequence). The V gene lost 2 bases and the J gene lost 2 bases, with 7 bases spanning the gap. The CDR3 is 13 amino acids. DNA for the CDR3: TGTGCCAGCAGCTTATCGGGTCCCTACGAGCAGTACTTC. This encodes CASSLSGPYEQYF.

This chain joins TRBV2 and TRBJ2-4; 8 bases align to TRBD1. This CDR3 region has 15 residues. V was clipped by 8 bases and J by 0 bases; unmatched bases: 6. Germline-derived CDR1 and CDR2 are SNHLY and FYNNEI. The CDR3 protein is CASRGTGRAKNIQYF. The CDR3 DNA reads TGTGCCAGCCGAGGGACAGGCCGAGCCAAAAACATTCAGTACTTC.

This rearrangement joins TRBV29-1 to TRBJ2-1; D perhaps matches TRBD1 (5 bases). V was pared by 7 bases and J by 6 bases, with 16 bases between. The CDR3 has 13 residues. Germline V gives CDR1 SQVTM, CDR2 ANQGSEA. This chain's CDR3 is CSAPGRGSNEQFF. The CDR3 DNA is TGCAGCGCCCCCGGTAGGGGAAGCAATGAGCAGTTCTTC.

This clone was seen only once. The chain combines TRBV18 with TRBJ2-1; 12 bases line up with TRBD1. Trimming took 3 bases from V and 5 from J; bases not matched to a gene: 2. This CDR3 is built from 15 residues. CDR1 is KGHSH, CDR2 LQKENI, per germline. The CDR3 nucleotides are TGTGCCAGCTCACCGGGACAGGGGGCTAACAATGAGCAGTTCTTC. Residues: CASSPGQGANNEQFF.

This clone was recorded a few times. The chain is built from TRBV2 and TRBJ1-2; D remains ambiguous. Trimming took 2 bases from V and 2 from J, leaving 3 bases between them. CDR3 size: 12 residues. Germline CDR1 and CDR2: SNHLY and FYNNEI. The CDR3: CASSEQNYGYTF. In DNA, the CDR3 is TGTGCCAGCAGTGAACAGAACTATGGCTACACCTTC.